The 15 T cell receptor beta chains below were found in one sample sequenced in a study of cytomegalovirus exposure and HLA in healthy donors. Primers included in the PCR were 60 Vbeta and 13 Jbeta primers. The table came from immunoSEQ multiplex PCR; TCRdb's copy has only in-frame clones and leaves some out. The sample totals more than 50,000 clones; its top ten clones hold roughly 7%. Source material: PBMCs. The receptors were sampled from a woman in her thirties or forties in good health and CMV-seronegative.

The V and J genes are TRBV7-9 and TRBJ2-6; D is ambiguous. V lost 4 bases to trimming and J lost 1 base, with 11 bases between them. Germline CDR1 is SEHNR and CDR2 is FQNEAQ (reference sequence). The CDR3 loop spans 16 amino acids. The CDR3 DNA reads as TGTGCCAGCAGCTCGCCGAGGTTATCTGGGGCCAACGTCCTGACTTTC. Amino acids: CASSSPRLSGANVLTF.

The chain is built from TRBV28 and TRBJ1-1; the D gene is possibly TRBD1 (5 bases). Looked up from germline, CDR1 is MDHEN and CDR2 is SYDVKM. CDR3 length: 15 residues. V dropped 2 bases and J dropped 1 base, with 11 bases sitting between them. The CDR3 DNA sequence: TGTGCCAGCAGTTTACTTGGCAGGGAGAACACTGAAGCTTTCTTT. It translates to CASSLLGRENTEAFF.

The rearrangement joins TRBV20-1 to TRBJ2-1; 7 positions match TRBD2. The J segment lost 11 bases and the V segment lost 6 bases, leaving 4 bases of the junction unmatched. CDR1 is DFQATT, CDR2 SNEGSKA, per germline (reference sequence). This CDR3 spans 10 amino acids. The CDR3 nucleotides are TGCAGTGCCCCTAGCGGCCAGCAGTTCTTC. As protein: CSAPSGQQFF.

The CDR3 region has the DNA TGTGCCAGTGGGACTAGCGGGACGATTCCCACAGATACGCAGTATTTT. Amino acid sequence: CASGTSGTIPTDTQYF. This chain links TRBV28 with TRBJ2-3, with TRBD2 matching over 13 bases. J lost 2 bases, V lost 9 bases, and 8 bases had no gene match. The CDR3 loop spans 16 amino acids. Germline CDR1 MDHEN, CDR2 SYDVKM.

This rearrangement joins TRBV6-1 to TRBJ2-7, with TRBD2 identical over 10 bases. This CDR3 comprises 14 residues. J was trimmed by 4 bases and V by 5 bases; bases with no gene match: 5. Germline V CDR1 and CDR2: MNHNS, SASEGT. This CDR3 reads CASSQIAGGYEQYF. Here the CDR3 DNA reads TGTGCCAGCAGTCAGATAGCGGGGGGATACGAGCAGTACTTC.

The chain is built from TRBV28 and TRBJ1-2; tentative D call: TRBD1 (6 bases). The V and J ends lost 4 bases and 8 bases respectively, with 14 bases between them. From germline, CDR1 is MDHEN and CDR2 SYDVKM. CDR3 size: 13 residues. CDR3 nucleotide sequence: TGTGCCAGCAGTTCACAGGGTCTTGGGGGCTACACCTTC. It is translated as CASSSQGLGGYTF.

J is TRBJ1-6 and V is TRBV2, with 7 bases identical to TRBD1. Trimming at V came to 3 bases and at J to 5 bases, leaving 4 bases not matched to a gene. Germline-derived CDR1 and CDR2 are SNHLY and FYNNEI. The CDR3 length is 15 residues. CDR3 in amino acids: CASSEQGDNNSPLHF. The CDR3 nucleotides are TGTGCCAGCAGTGAGCAGGGGGACAATAATTCACCCCTCCACTTT.

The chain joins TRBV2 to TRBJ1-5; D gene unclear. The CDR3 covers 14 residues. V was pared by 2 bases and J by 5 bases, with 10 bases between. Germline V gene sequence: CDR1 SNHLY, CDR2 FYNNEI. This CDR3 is CASSELQTYQPQHF. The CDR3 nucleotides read TGTGCCAGCAGTGAATTACAGACGTATCAGCCCCAGCATTTT.

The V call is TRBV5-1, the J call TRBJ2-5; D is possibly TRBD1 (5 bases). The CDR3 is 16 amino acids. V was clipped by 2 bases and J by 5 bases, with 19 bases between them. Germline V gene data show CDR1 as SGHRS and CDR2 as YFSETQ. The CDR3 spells CASSFTGQSYQETQYF. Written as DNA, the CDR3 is TGCGCCAGCAGCTTCACCGGACAAAGCTATCAGGAGACCCAGTACTTC.

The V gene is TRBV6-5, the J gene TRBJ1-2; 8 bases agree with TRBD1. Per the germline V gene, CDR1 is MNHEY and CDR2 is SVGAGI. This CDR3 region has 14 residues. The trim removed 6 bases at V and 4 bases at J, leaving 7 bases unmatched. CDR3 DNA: TGTGCCAGCAGCACCGACAGGGGATCCTATGGCTACACCTTC. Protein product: CASSTDRGSYGYTF.

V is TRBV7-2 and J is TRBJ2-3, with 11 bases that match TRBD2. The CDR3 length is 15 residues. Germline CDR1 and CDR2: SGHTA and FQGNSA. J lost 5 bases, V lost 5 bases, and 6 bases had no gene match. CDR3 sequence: CASSTLAGVVDTQYF. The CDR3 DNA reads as TGTGCCAGCAGCACACTAGCGGGAGTGGTAGATACGCAGTATTTT.

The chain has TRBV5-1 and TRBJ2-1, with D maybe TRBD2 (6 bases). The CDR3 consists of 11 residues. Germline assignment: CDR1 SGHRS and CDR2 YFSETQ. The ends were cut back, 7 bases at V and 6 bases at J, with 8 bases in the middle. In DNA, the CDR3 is TGCGCCAGCCCGGGAGTCAATGAGCAGTTCTTC. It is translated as CASPGVNEQFF.

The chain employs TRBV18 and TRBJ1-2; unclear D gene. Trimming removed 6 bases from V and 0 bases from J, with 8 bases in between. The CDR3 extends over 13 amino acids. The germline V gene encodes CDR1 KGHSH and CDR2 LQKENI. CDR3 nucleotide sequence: TGTGCCAGCTCCCCCGGGACTAACTATGGCTACACCTTC. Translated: CASSPGTNYGYTF. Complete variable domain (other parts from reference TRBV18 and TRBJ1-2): NAGVMQNPRHLVRRRGQEARLRCSPMKGHSHVYWYRQLPEEGLKFMVYLQKENIIDESGMPKERFSAEFPKEGPSILRIQQVVRGDSAAYFCASSPGTNYGYTFGSGTRLTVV.

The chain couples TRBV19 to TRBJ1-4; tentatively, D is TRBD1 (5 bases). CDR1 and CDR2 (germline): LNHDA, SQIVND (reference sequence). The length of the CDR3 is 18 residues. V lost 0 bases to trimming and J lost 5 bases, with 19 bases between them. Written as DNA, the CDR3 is TGTGCCAGTAGTATAGACGGTGGGCAGGGAACCTGGAATGAAAAACTGTTTTTT. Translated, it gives CASSIDGGQGTWNEKLFF.

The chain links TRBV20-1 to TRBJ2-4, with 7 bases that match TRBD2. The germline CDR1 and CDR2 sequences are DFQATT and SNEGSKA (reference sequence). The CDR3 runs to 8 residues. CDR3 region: CSAGVEYF. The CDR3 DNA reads TGCAGCGCGGGAGTGGAGTACTTC.